A selection of T cell receptor beta chains follows, all from one sample in a study of blood T cell repertoires in COVID-19. The table came from immunoSEQ multiplex PCR; TCRdb's copy has only in-frame clones and leaves some out. The sample records more than 50,000 clones, approximately 90% being singletons. The sample consisted of peripheral blood. The receptors come from a middle-aged woman with active COVID-19. CDR3s include the opening cysteine and the closing phenylalanine or tryptophan. The D gene is left open where the match is weak. Clone size appears in some rows only: once, few, many, or a class for an expanded clone.

V gene,J gene,CDR3 length,D gene,clone size,CDR3 DNA,CDR3 protein
TRBV7-2,TRBJ1-2,14,-,-,TGTGCCAGCAGCTTAGGAACAGGGCGAAATGGCTACACCTTC,CASSLGTGRNGYTF
TRBV12-3/TRBV12-4,TRBJ1-2,13,-,-,TGTGCCAGCAGTTTGGCAGGGAACTATGGCTACACCTTC,CASSLAGNYGYTF
TRBV27,TRBJ2-2,11,-,-,TGTGCCAGCGCTCGCGCCGGGGAGCTGTTTTTT,CASARAGELFF
TRBV6-6,TRBJ1-2,15,TRBD1,-,TGTGCCAGCAGTTACTCGCCAGGGACAGCTTATGGCTACACCTTC,CASSYSPGTAYGYTF
TRBV29-1,TRBJ1-1,11,-,-,TGCAGCTCGGCGGGATTTAGAGAAGCTTTCTTT,CSSAGFREAFF
TRBV3-1/TRBV3-2,TRBJ1-1,14,-,-,TGTGCCAGCAGCCAAGATTGGTACAAGACTGAAGCTTTCTTT,CASSQDWYKTEAFF
TRBV3-1/TRBV3-2,TRBJ2-1,17,TRBD2,-,TGTGCCAGCAGCCTTCTAGCGGGGGTGGGGAGGAACAATGAGCAGTTCTTC,CASSLLAGVGRNNEQFF
TRBV4-3,TRBJ2-3,15,-,-,TGCGCCAGTACCGAGGGAGTCGCTAGCACAGATACGCAGTATTTT,CASTEGVASTDTQYF
TRBV27,TRBJ2-5,16,-,-,TGTGCCAGCAGTTTATTGGGGGACTCCGCGGGGGAGACCCAGTACTTC,CASSLLGDSAGETQYF
TRBV7-3,TRBJ2-7,15,TRBD1,-,TGTGCCAGCAGCCAGGCCGGGACAGGGGCCTACGAGCAGTACTTC,CASSQAGTGAYEQYF
TRBV27,TRBJ1-6,14,-,-,TGTGCCAGCAGCTTCTACAGGGATGGATCACCCCTCCACTTT,CASSFYRDGSPLHF
TRBV25-1,TRBJ1-6,14,-,once,TGTGCCAGCAGTGATATGGGGCAGGCTTCACCCCTCCACTTT,CASSDMGQASPLHF
TRBV6-2/TRBV6-3,TRBJ1-2,15,-,-,TGTGCCAGCAGTTACTCGCAGCAGGTCCCCTATGGCTACACCTTC,CASSYSQQVPYGYTF
TRBV11-3,TRBJ2-5,18,TRBD1,-,TGTGCCAGCAGCCCAAATCCCGCACAGGGGGCATTGGGAGAGACCCAGTACTTC,CASSPNPAQGALGETQYF
TRBV7-9,TRBJ2-7,15,TRBD2,-,TGTGCCAGCAGCTTAGTCAGCGGGGGGACCTACGAGCAGTACTTC,CASSLVSGGTYEQYF
TRBV4-3,TRBJ1-1,16,TRBD1,-,TGCGCCAGCAGCCAAGTTCAGACAGGGTTAAACACTGAAGCTTTCTTT,CASSQVQTGLNTEAFF
TRBV28,TRBJ2-3,15,-,-,TGTGCCACCTCAAAAGGAGGGCTCGCGTGGAATACGCAGTATTTT,CATSKGGLAWNTQYF
TRBV18,TRBJ1-1,15,-,-,TGTGCCAGCTCCAACAACCAACCAACGAACACTGAAGCTTTCTTT,CASSNNQPTNTEAFF
TRBV2,TRBJ2-7,14,TRBD2,-,TGTGCCAGCAAAATAGGGACTAGCGTCCACGAGCAGTACTTC,CASKIGTSVHEQYF
TRBV6-1,TRBJ1-6,16,-,-,TGTGCCAGCAGTGTCGTACAGGGTTCCTATAATTCACCCCTCCACTTT,CASSVVQGSYNSPLHF
TRBV6-2/TRBV6-3,TRBJ1-6,13,-,once,TGTGCCAGCAGCCGGGGGGATTTGTCACCCCTCCACTTT,CASSRGDLSPLHF
TRBV5-6,TRBJ2-5,13,TRBD1,-,TGTGCCAGCAGCAAGACAGGGGTCGAGACCCAGTACTTC,CASSKTGVETQYF
TRBV5-6,TRBJ1-2,14,-,-,TGTGCCAGCAGCCCATCACAGGTATTCAATGGCTACACCTTC,CASSPSQVFNGYTF
TRBV6-2/TRBV6-3,TRBJ2-7,14,-,-,TGTGCCAGCAGTTACTCCTCGTCCTCCTACGAGCAGTACTTC,CASSYSSSSYEQYF
TRBV5-6,TRBJ1-2,15,TRBD1,-,TGTGCCAGCAGCTTGGGACAGGGGGCACTCTATGGCTACACCTTC,CASSLGQGALYGYTF
TRBV2,TRBJ2-3,14,TRBD1,few,TGTGCCAGCAGTGAAGAGAAGGGGGCAGGGCTCTGGGATTTT,CASSEEKGAGLWDF
TRBV4-2,TRBJ1-1,14,-,-,TGTGCCAGCAGCCAAGTCACGGGGAACACTGAAGCTTTCTTT,CASSQVTGNTEAFF
TRBV9,TRBJ2-2,12,-,once,TGTGCCAGCAGCCGAGGGACCGGGGAGCTGTTTTTT,CASSRGTGELFF
TRBV5-1,TRBJ1-4,15,-,-,TGCGCCAGCAGCTCGGACACTCCAACTAATGAAAAACTGTTTTTT,CASSSDTPTNEKLFF
TRBV6-4,TRBJ2-1,15,-,-,TGTGCCAGCAGTGACTCTGCGGGGGCAAGTGATGAGCAGTTCTTC,CASSDSAGASDEQFF
TRBV5-1,TRBJ1-1,15,TRBD1,-,TGCGCCAGCAGCGTTCAACAGGGGATGAACACTGAAGCTTTCTTT,CASSVQQGMNTEAFF
TRBV14,TRBJ1-3,13,-,-,TGTGCCAGCAGCATCGTCCCCGGAAACACCATATATTTT,CASSIVPGNTIYF
TRBV14,TRBJ1-2,17,TRBD1,once,TGTGCCAGCAGCCTCTCAGGGACAGGGCCGTTCGGTGATGGCTACACCTTC,CASSLSGTGPFGDGYTF
TRBV18,TRBJ2-7,13,TRBD2,once,TGTGCCAGCTCAGCCGCCTCTAGCGGAGAGCAGTACTTC,CASSAASSGEQYF
TRBV19,TRBJ2-3,16,TRBD2,-,TGTGCCAGTAGCCTAGCGGGGGGGCCCTACACAGATACGCAGTATTTT,CASSLAGGPYTDTQYF
TRBV7-9,TRBJ2-7,14,TRBD2,-,TGTGCCAGCACCCTGGCGGGGGGGCCCCTCATTCCGCACTTC,CASTLAGGPLIPHF
TRBV14,TRBJ2-1,12,-,-,TGTGCCAGCAGCCCTCAGGGCTATGAGCAGTTCTTC,CASSPQGYEQFF
TRBV10-3,TRBJ2-7,14,TRBD1,-,TGTGCCATCAGCAGGGACAGGGACTTTGACGAGCAGTACTTC,CAISRDRDFDEQYF
TRBV5-1,TRBJ2-7,15,-,-,TGCGCCAGCAGCTTGGTCGGGGGTGGGGGCTACGAGCAGTACTTC,CASSLVGGGGYEQYF
TRBV3-1/TRBV3-2,TRBJ2-2,16,TRBD1,few,TGTGCCAGCAGCCCTCCGGGACAGTCGAACACCGGGGAGCTGTTTTTT,CASSPPGQSNTGELFF
TRBV19,TRBJ2-7,13,-,-,TGTGCCAGTAGTAGGCAGGCGTCAAATCGGCAGTACTTC,CASSRQASNRQYF
TRBV5-4,TRBJ2-1,17,TRBD2,-,TGTGCCAGCAGCTTGCCCACCGGACTAGCCCCCTACAATGAGCAGTTCTTC,CASSLPTGLAPYNEQFF
TRBV7-9,TRBJ1-1,14,-,-,TGTGCCAGCAGCTTAGTGGGGCCGAAAACTGAAGCTTTCTTT,CASSLVGPKTEAFF
TRBV10-3,TRBJ2-7,14,TRBD2,-,TGTGCCACGACCGGGACTAGCTCCTCGGGGGAGCAGTACTTC,CATTGTSSSGEQYF
TRBV18,TRBJ2-2,18,TRBD2,-,TGTGCCAGCTCACCAAGGAGAAGCGGGGGACCTAACACCGGGGAGCTGTTTTTT,CASSPRRSGGPNTGELFF
TRBV2,TRBJ2-5,16,TRBD2,-,TGTGCCAGCAGTAGGACTAGCGGGTACTACCAAGAGACCCAGTACTTC,CASSRTSGYYQETQYF
TRBV29-1,TRBJ1-5,12,-,-,TGCAGCACACGGACAGACGGTCAGCCCCAGCATTTT,CSTRTDGQPQHF
TRBV6-1,TRBJ1-6,14,-,-,TGTGCCAGCAGTGAGTTCCTCAGGGTTTCACCCCTCCACTTT,CASSEFLRVSPLHF
TRBV2,TRBJ2-1,15,-,-,TGTGCCAGCAGGGTAGGCAGGTTGGAGGACAATGAGCAGTTCTTC,CASRVGRLEDNEQFF
TRBV4-2,TRBJ2-3,16,TRBD2,-,TGTGCCAGCAGCTCTTTAGCGGGGGGGCCGAAAGATACGCAGTATTTT,CASSSLAGGPKDTQYF
TRBV7-2,TRBJ1-1,14,-,once,TGTGCCAGCGGCCCGACGACATTCGTTTCTGAAGCTTTCTTT,CASGPTTFVSEAFF
TRBV5-5,TRBJ2-1,16,TRBD2,once,TGTGCCAGCAGCTTGGTTCCCGGGGGGGGTTACAATGAGCAGTTCTTC,CASSLVPGGGYNEQFF
TRBV19,TRBJ2-5,11,-,-,TGTGCCAGTAGGCAGGGAGAGACCCAGTACTTC,CASRQGETQYF